The 20 T cell receptor beta chains below come from one sample, sequenced in a study of T-cell memory formation after mild COVID-19. TCRdb fed the 5' RACE reads into MiXCR, producing one record per CDR3 protein. Among about half a million distinct CDR3 sequences listed, about 18% were seen once. The sample taken for sequencing was PBMCs or a T cell subset sorted from them (not recorded which). The receptor set was obtained from an adult woman who had mild COVID-19 (a few samples of this study predate the infection). Cell type and time point are not known.

The chain uses TRBV7-9 and TRBJ2-3, with 9 nucleotides matching TRBD1. The CDR3 loop spans 19 amino acids. The germline gives CDR1 SEHNR, CDR2 FQNEAQ (reference sequence). With 4 bases clipped from V and 0 bases from J, the junction kept 14 bases outside the gene matches. CDR3: CASSSSGTGRESSTDTQYF. The CDR3 DNA follows: TGTGCCAGCAGCTCGTCCGGGACAGGGAGGGAGTCTAGCACAGATACGCAGTATTTT. Full variable domain (missing parts from reference TRBV7-9 and TRBJ2-3): DTGVSQNPRHKITKRGQNVTFRCDPISEHNRLYWYRQTLGQGPEFLTYFQNEAQLEKSRLLSDRFSAERPKGSFSTLEIQRTEQGDSAMYLCASSSSGTGRESSTDTQYFGPGTRLTVL.

This clonotype was observed many times. V is TRBV7-9 and J is TRBJ2-3; perhaps D is TRBD1 or TRBD2 (6 bases each). V gave up 2 bases and J gave up 2 bases, with 17 bases separating them. The CDR3 spans 17 residues. Germline V gene data show CDR1 as SEHNR and CDR2 as FQNEAQ (reference sequence). CDR3 sequence: CASSLTHTGDTTDTQYF. CDR3 in DNA: TGTGCCAGCAGCTTAACTCATACGGGGGACACCACAGATACGCAGTATTTT.

This clonotype was seen more than once but under ten times. This sequence joins TRBV29-1 and TRBJ1-2; 7 bases are shared with TRBD1. Germline V gene lookup returns CDR1 SQVTM and CDR2 ANQGSEA. The CDR3 runs to 15 residues. V was clipped by 0 bases and J by 5 bases; unmatched bases: 9. This CDR3 reads CSVEDSGAGGYGYTF. CDR3 nucleotides: TGCAGCGTTGAAGATAGTGGTGCAGGGGGGTATGGCTACACCTTC.

This clonotype occurred a few times. The chain is built from TRBV24-1 and TRBJ1-1, with TRBD1 as a possible D gene (5 bases). V was shortened by 7 bases and J by 1 base, with 9 bases between the two germline ends. The CDR3 runs to 13 residues. From germline, CDR1 is KGHDR and CDR2 SFDVKD. DNA for the CDR3: TGTGCCACCAGATTGACAGCGAACACTGAAGCTTTCTTT. Its protein product is CATRLTANTEAFF.

The V gene is TRBV11-2, the J gene TRBJ2-7, with D possibly matching TRBD2 (6 bases). The CDR3 spans 12 residues. CDR1 and CDR2 from the germline V gene are SGHAT and FQNNGV. CDR3 sequence reads: CSCGGLEDEQYF. CDR3 DNA sequence: TGTTCGTGTGGAGGGCTTGAGGACGAGCAGTACTTC.

V usage is TRBV10-3 and J usage is TRBJ1-4; 8 bases are a match to TRBD1. The V gene's germline CDR1 is ENHRY and CDR2 SYGVKD. Trimming took 2 bases from V and 8 from J; bases not matched to a gene: 4. This CDR3 contains 14 residues. The CDR3 spells CAISEGQGNEKLFF. In DNA form, the CDR3 reads TGTGCCATCAGTGAGGGACAGGGTAACGAAAAACTGTTTTTT.

This chain connects TRBV7-3 to TRBJ1-1; D may be TRBD1 (6 bases). Trimming removed 2 bases at V and 1 base at J, with 11 bases between. In germline, CDR1 is SGHTA, CDR2 FQGTGA. This CDR3 region has 15 residues. The CDR3 DNA sequence: TGTGCCAGCAGCTTACGGGGGGGGCAGAACACTGAAGCTTTCTTT. Its protein is CASSLRGGQNTEAFF.

This sequence joins TRBV12-3 or TRBV12-4 and TRBJ1-1; D might be TRBD1 (5 bases). With 6 bases removed from V and 6 bases from J, the gap between germline ends came to 11 bases. The CDR3 has 12 residues. DNA for the CDR3: TGTGCCAGCAGGGGGACGAGGCCTGAAGCTTTCTTT. Translating gives CASRGTRPEAFF.

The chain has TRBV11-3 and TRBJ2-1, with TRBD1 matching 12 bases. Trimming removed 4 bases from V and 5 bases from J; junction bases left unmatched: 9. The CDR3 length is 17 residues. The germline V gene has CDR1 SGHNT and CDR2 YENEEA. The chain's CDR3 is CASSSSIRDRGHNEQFF. The CDR3 DNA is TGTGCCAGCAGCTCCTCCATCCGGGACAGGGGGCACAATGAGCAGTTCTTC.

The genes are TRBV9 and TRBJ2-3, with 11 bases lining up with TRBD2. Germline CDR1 and CDR2: SGDLS and YYNGEE. The V gene end was trimmed by 3 bases and the J gene end by 3 bases; junction bases not matched to a gene: 6. CDR3 length: 16 amino acids. CDR3 DNA: TGTGCCAGCAGCGCTGGGACTAGCGGACCAACAGATACGCAGTATTTT. Translating gives CASSAGTSGPTDTQYF. Full variable domain (remainder filled in from reference TRBV9 and TRBJ2-3): DSGVTQTPKHLITATGQRVTLRCSPRSGDLSVYWYQQSLDQGLQFLIQYYNGEERAKGNILERFSAQQFPDLHSELNLSSLELGDSALYFCASSAGTSGPTDTQYFGPGTRLTVL.

The chain joins TRBV2 to TRBJ2-3, with D possibly being TRBD2 (6 bases). The CDR3 has 14 residues. The germline V gene has CDR1 SNHLY and CDR2 FYNNEI. Trimming removed 6 bases at V and 2 bases at J, with 12 bases between. CDR3 loop: CASSKAGSTDTQYF. The CDR3 nucleotides are TGTGCCAGCAGCAAAGCGGGTTCCACAGATACGCAGTATTTT.

This clonotype showed up just a few times. The chain has TRBV7-9 and TRBJ2-2; D tentatively fits TRBD1 or TRBD2 (6 bases each). V lost 4 bases, J lost 3 bases, and 12 bases lay in between. The CDR3 is 15 amino acids. CDR1 SEHNR and CDR2 FQNEAQ come from the germline V gene (reference sequence). This CDR3 is CASSSGGAYTGELFF. CDR3 DNA sequence: TGTGCCAGCAGCTCCGGGGGCGCTTACACCGGGGAGCTGTTTTTT.

The chain combines TRBV3-1 with TRBJ2-2; D remains ambiguous. CDR1 is LGHDT, CDR2 YNNKEL, per germline (reference sequence). The CDR3 sequence is 16 residues long. Trimming cost V 0 bases and J 4 bases, with 12 bases left between them. This CDR3 reads CASSQEATPLTGELFF. CDR3 nucleotides: TGTGCCAGCAGCCAAGAGGCCACCCCGCTCACCGGGGAGCTGTTTTTT.

This clonotype was found a few times. The CDR3: CASSGDRATLKDSGNTIYF. The CDR3 DNA reads as TGTGCCAGCTCGGGCGACAGGGCCACCCTCAAAGACTCTGGAAACACCATATATTTT. The rearrangement joins TRBV18 to TRBJ1-3; 7 bases are shared with TRBD1. J lost 0 bases, V lost 6 bases, and 17 bases had no gene match. From germline, CDR1 is KGHSH and CDR2 LQKENI. The CDR3 spans 19 residues.

The J gene is TRBJ2-7, the V gene TRBV2; D is perhaps TRBD2 (6 bases). Trimming shortened V by 3 bases and J by 5 bases, and 11 bases separated the two germline ends. Germline lookup yields CDR1 SNHLY and CDR2 FYNNEI. The CDR3 covers 13 residues. CDR3 coding DNA: TGTGCCAGCAGTGACGAGGGCGGGGACGAGCAGTACTTC. Translation: CASSDEGGDEQYF.

The chain carries TRBV9 and TRBJ2-2, with D maybe TRBD2 (6 bases). Between the trimmed V and J ends, which lost 7 bases and 7 bases, there was a span of 8 bases. Germline lookup yields CDR1 SGDLS and CDR2 YYNGEE. The CDR3 has 11 amino acids. The CDR3 coding sequence is TGTGCCAGCGACGGGGGCGGGGAGCTGTTTTTT. It codes for CASDGGGELFF.

The chain combines TRBV4-2 with TRBJ1-4; maybe TRBD1 (5 bases). CDR1 is LGHNA, CDR2 YNFKEQ, per germline. The CDR3 has 15 amino acids. Trimming pared 2 bases from V and 10 bases from J, leaving 17 bases between. The CDR3 here is CASSQSLGVEGKLFF. Here the CDR3 DNA reads TGTGCCAGCAGCCAATCTTTAGGGGTCGAGGGAAAACTGTTTTTT.

In this sample, this clonotype turned up a few times. The chain carries TRBV6-2 or TRBV6-3 and TRBJ1-5; D might be TRBD1 (6 bases). V was clipped by 4 bases and J by 2 bases, with 12 bases between them. This CDR3 region has 15 residues. CDR1 is MNHEY, CDR2 SVGEGT, per germline. The CDR3 sequence: CASSLHRVGNQPQHF. The CDR3 DNA follows: TGTGCCAGCAGTTTACACAGGGTGGGCAATCAGCCCCAGCATTTT.

This clonotype was observed a handful of times. This chain connects TRBV5-1 to TRBJ2-1; 8 bases are shared with TRBD2. This CDR3 has 15 residues. Germline trimming cut 4 bases from V and 6 bases from J; bases unmatched to any gene: 9. CDR1 SGHRS and CDR2 YFSETQ come from the germline V gene. The CDR3 reads CASSRSGGASNEQFF. The CDR3 DNA reads as TGCGCCAGCAGCAGATCCGGGGGGGCTTCCAATGAGCAGTTCTTC.

In this sample, this clonotype turned up many times. V is TRBV5-1 and J is TRBJ2-1, with TRBD2 identical over 10 bases. Germline-derived CDR1 and CDR2 are SGHRS and YFSETQ. V trimming: 5 bases; J trimming: 1 base; junction bases outside the gene matches: 15. This CDR3 comprises 19 residues. CDR3 in amino acids: CASSRYQSGRAPSYNEQFF. CDR3 nucleotide sequence: TGCGCCAGCAGTCGCTATCAAAGCGGGAGGGCCCCGTCCTACAATGAGCAGTTCTTC. The full variable domain, in which reference TRBV5-1 and TRBJ2-1 provide the parts outside the CDR3, is KAGVTQTPRYLIKTRGQQVTLSCSPISGHRSVSWYQQTPGQGLQFLFEYFSETQRNKGNFPGRFSGRQFSNSRSEMNVSTLELGDSALYLCASSRYQSGRAPSYNEQFFGPGTRLTVL.